This TCR beta chain is from a study of T cells after yellow fever vaccination. Study results and limitations: In post-booster samples, most primary-vaccination clones reappeared (approximately 97% CD4, 70% to 90% CD8).

This clonotype has just a few counts. Its antigen is still unknown. V lost 6 bases and J 8 bases, leaving 14 bases between the germline ends. This CDR3 region has 14 residues. A 5'RACE template-switching step, the method used to make TCR cDNA, added a universal primer site and UMIs. Each CDR3 protein is one row after TCRdb ran MiXCR on the 5' RACE reads. The sample contains hundreds of thousands of distinct CDR3 sequences, around an eighth of which appear only once. The receptor was isolated from a man under 40 who received the YFV17D yellow fever vaccine. The specimen was PBMCs, collected on the day of the yellow fever booster vaccination. The chain joins TRBV12-3 or TRBV12-4 to TRBJ1-6, with D perhaps TRBD1 (5 bases). The CDR3 loop reads CASSSGSWDSPLHF. Here the CDR3 DNA reads TGTGCCAGCAGCTCAGGGTCCTGGGATTCACCCCTCCACTTT.